The table lists the clone carrying this T cell receptor (beta chain) with a few counts. The target antigen is unknown. One to two pinch biopsies were taken from the rectum during colonoscopy. The data were taken from a study of pediatric ulcerative colitis. Method: immunoSEQ multiplex PCR; TCRdb's copy keeps in-frame clones and lacks some. This table holds approximately 37,000 clones, around 75% found once. Study-level points and caveats: Some T cells in rectal biopsies may come from blood, especially with overt colitis.

The CDR3 runs to 14 residues. With 7 bases clipped from V and 5 bases from J, the junction kept 11 bases outside the gene matches. Germline CDR1 is SQVTM and CDR2 is ANQGSEA. This clonotype was obtained from a boy between 10 and 17 years old with severe ulcerative colitis. V and J are TRBV29-1 and TRBJ2-3, with 8 nucleotides matching TRBD2. Sequencing was performed on gut tissue. CDR3 amino acids: CSARVAGFLDTQYF. In nucleotides, the CDR3 is TGCAGCGCGCGGGTAGCGGGGTTTTTAGATACGCAGTATTTT.